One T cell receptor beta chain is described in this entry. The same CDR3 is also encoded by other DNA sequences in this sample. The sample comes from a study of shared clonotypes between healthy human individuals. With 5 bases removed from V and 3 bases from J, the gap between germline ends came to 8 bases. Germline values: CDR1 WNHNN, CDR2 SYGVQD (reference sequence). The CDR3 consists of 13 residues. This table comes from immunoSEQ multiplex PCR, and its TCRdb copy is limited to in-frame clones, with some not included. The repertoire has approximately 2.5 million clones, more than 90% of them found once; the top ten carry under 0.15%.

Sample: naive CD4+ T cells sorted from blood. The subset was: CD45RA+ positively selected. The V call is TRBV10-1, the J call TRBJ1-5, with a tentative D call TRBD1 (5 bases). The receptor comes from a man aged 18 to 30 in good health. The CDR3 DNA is TGCGCCAGCAGTCAGGGTCTCAATCAGCCCCAGCATTTT. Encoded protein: CASSQGLNQPQHF.